The 5 T cell receptor beta chains below all came from one sample that was sequenced in a study of blood T cell repertoires in COVID-19. TCRdb keeps only in-frame clones here, not all; method: immunoSEQ multiplex PCR. The table shows about 240,000 clones, with around 86% occurring only once. The sequenced material came from PBMCs or T cells enriched from blood (not recorded which). These receptors were collected from a woman between 40 and 55 years old with acute COVID-19.

The V gene is TRBV19, the J gene TRBJ2-7, with a tentative D call TRBD1 (5 bases). The V and J ends lost 9 bases and 1 base respectively, with 19 bases between them. Germline V CDR1 and CDR2: LNHDA, SQIVND (reference sequence). The CDR3 sequence is 15 residues long. This CDR3 is CASSSQGDGSYEQYF. The CDR3 coding sequence is TGTGCCAGCTCCTCCCAGGGTGACGGTTCCTACGAGCAGTACTTC.

V and J are TRBV24-1 and TRBJ2-1; TRBD2 aligns across 8 bases. V lost 10 bases, J lost 4 bases, and 8 bases stayed unmatched. This CDR3 comprises 14 residues. Germline assignment: CDR1 KGHDR and CDR2 SFDVKD. The CDR3 DNA reads as TGTGCCACTCGACCGGGGGGGTCTTACAATGAGCAGTTCTTC. The encoded protein is CATRPGGSYNEQFF.

This rearrangement joins TRBV12-3 or TRBV12-4 to TRBJ1-2; TRBD1 might be the D (6 bases). The CDR3 covers 13 residues. The V and J ends lost 6 bases and 8 bases respectively, with 16 bases between them. The CDR3 DNA reads TGTGCCAGCAGATCCCAGGGGTCCTGGGGCTACACCTTC. Translation: CASRSQGSWGYTF.

The V and J genes are TRBV6-9 and TRBJ2-7, with 11 bases identical to TRBD2. From germline, CDR1 is MNHGY and CDR2 SVAAGI. The V segment lost 0 bases and the J segment 2 bases; nucleotides outside the gene matches: 6. The CDR3 length is 17 residues. The CDR3 DNA reads TGTGCCAGCAGTTATTCGAAGGAACTAGCGGGAGCCTACGAGCAGTACTTC. It translates to CASSYSKELAGAYEQYF.

This rearrangement joins TRBV5-1 to TRBJ2-3; 7 bases fit TRBD1. V lost 0 bases to trimming and J lost 0 bases; unmatched junction nucleotides: 1. The CDR3 consists of 15 residues. Germline-derived CDR1 and CDR2 are SGHRS and YFSETQ. CDR3 DNA sequence: TGCGCCAGCAGCTTGGACAGGGGAAGCACAGATACGCAGTATTTT. Encoded protein: CASSLDRGSTDTQYF.